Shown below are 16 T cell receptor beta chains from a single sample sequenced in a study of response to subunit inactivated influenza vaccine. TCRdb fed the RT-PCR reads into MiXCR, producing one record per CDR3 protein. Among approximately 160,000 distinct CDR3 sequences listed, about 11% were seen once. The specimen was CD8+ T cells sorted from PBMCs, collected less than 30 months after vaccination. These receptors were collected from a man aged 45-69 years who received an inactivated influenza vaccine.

For the CDR3, the DNA is TGTGCCACCAGCTTCCACACAGATACGCAGTATTTT. Translating gives CATSFHTDTQYF. This chain connects TRBV15 to TRBJ2-3, with D unresolved. V shed 5 bases and J shed 2 bases, with 5 bases lying between them. The germline CDR1 and CDR2 sequences are LNHNV and YYDKDF (reference sequence). This CDR3 has 12 residues.

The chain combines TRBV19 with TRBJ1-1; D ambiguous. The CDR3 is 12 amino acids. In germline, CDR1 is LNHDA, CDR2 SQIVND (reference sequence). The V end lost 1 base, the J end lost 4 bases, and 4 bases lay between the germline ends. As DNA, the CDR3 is TGTGCCAGTAGTATAGGGTTCACTGAAGCTTTCTTT. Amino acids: CASSIGFTEAFF. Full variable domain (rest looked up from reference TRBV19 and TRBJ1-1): DGGITQSPKYLFRKEGQNVTLSCEQNLNHDAMYWYRQDPGQGLRLIYYSQIVNDFQKGDIAEGYSVSREKKESFPLTVTSAQKNPTAFYLCASSIGFTEAFFGQGTRLTVV.

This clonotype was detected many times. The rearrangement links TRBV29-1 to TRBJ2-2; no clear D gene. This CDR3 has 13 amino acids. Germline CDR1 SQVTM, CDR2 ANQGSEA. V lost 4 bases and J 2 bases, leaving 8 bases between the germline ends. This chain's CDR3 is CSVVRPNTGELFF. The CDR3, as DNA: TGCAGCGTTGTCAGGCCTAACACCGGGGAGCTGTTTTTT.

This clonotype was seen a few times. The CDR3 reads CASSLGTQGYNEQFF. The CDR3 nucleotides read TGTGCCAGCAGTTTAGGGACACAGGGCTACAATGAGCAGTTCTTC. The rearrangement uses TRBV27 and TRBJ2-1; the D gene is possibly TRBD1 (6 bases). V lost 2 bases, J lost 3 bases, and 11 bases lay in between. The CDR3 is 15 residues long. Per the germline V gene, CDR1 is MNHEY and CDR2 is SMNVEV (reference sequence).

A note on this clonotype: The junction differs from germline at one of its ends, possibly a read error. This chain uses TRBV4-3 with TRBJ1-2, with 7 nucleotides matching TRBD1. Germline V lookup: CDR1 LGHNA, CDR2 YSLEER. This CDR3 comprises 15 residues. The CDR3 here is CASSQSRTGNYAYTF. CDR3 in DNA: TGCGCCAGCAGCCAATCAAGGACAGGAAACTATGCCTACACCTTC.

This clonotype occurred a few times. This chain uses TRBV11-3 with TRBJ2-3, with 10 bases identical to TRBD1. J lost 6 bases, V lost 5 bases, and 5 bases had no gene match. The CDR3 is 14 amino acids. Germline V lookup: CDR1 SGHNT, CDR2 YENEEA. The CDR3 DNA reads TGTGCCAGCAGCGAGGGACAGGGGCGGGATACGCAGTATTTT. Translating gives CASSEGQGRDTQYF.

CDR3 nucleotides: TGTGCCAGCAGTTTTCGAGACAGGATCACAGATACGCAGTATTTT. This sequence encodes CASSFRDRITDTQYF. V gene TRBV27 combines with J gene TRBJ2-3; a weak D match, TRBD1 (6 bases). Germline CDR1 is MNHEY and CDR2 is SMNVEV (reference sequence). The CDR3 loop spans 15 amino acids. Trimming removed 3 bases at V and 2 bases at J, with 12 bases between.

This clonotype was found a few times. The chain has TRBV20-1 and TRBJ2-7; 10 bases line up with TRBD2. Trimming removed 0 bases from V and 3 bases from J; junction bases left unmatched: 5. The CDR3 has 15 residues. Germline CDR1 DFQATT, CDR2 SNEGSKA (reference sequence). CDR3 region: CSARDVLAGGYEQYF. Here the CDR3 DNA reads TGCAGTGCTAGAGATGTGTTAGCGGGGGGCTACGAGCAGTACTTC.

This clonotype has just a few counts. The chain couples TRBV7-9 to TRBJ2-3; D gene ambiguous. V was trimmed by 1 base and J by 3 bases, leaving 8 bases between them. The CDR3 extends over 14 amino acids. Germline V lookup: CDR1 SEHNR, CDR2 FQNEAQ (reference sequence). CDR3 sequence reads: CASSLVEWTDTQYF. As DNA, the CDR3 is TGTGCCAGCAGCTTAGTCGAATGGACAGATACGCAGTATTTT.

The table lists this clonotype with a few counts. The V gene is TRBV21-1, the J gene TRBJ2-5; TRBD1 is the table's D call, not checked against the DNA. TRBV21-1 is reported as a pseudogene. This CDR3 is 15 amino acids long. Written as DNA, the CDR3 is TGTGCCAGCAGCAGTAAAGACAGAGAGGTGGAGACCCAGTACTTC. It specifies CASSSKDREVETQYF.

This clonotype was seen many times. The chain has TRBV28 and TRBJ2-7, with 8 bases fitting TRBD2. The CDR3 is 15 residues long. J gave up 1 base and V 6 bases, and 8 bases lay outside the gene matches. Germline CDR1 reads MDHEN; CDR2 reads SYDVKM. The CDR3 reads CASSPGTGGSYEQYF. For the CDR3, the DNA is TGTGCCAGCAGCCCCGGGACGGGGGGGTCCTACGAGCAGTACTTC.

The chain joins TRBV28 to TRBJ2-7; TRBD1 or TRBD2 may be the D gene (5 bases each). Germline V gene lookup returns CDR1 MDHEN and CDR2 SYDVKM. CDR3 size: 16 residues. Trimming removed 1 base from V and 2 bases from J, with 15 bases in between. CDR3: CASSLLSGTATYEQYF. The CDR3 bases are TGTGCCAGCAGTTTATTATCCGGGACGGCTACCTACGAGCAGTACTTC. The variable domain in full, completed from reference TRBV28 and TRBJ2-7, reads DVKVTQSSRYLVKRTGEKVFLECVQDMDHENMFWYRQDPGLGLRLIYFSYDVKMKEKGDIPEGYSVSREKKERFSLILESASTNQTSMYLCASSLLSGTATYEQYFGPGTRLTVT.

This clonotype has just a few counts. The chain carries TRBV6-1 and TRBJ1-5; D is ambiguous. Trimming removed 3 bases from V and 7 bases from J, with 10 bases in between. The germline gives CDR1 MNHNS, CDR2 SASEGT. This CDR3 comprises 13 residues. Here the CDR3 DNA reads TGTGCCAGCAGTGACAGCGTCAAACAGCCCCAGCATTTT. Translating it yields CASSDSVKQPQHF.

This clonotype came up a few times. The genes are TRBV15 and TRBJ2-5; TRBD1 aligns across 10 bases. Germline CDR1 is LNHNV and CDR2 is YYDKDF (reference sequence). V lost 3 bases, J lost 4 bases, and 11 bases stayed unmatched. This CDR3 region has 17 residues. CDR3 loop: CATSSTGQGLSGETQYF. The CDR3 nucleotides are TGTGCCACCAGCAGTACGGGACAGGGGTTATCGGGAGAGACCCAGTACTTC.

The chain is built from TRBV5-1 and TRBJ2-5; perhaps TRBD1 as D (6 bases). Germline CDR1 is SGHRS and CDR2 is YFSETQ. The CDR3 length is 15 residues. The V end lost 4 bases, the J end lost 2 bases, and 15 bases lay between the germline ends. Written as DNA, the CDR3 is TGCGCCAGCAGCGGATCCCACAGGGCACAAGAGACCCAGTACTTC. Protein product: CASSGSHRAQETQYF.

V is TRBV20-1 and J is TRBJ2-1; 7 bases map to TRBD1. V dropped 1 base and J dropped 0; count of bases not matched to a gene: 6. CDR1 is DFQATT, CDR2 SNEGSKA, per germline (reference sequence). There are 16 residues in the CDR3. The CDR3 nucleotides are TGCAGTGCTAGAGCCCTAGGGGGCTACTCCTACAATGAGCAGTTCTTC. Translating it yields CSARALGGYSYNEQFF.